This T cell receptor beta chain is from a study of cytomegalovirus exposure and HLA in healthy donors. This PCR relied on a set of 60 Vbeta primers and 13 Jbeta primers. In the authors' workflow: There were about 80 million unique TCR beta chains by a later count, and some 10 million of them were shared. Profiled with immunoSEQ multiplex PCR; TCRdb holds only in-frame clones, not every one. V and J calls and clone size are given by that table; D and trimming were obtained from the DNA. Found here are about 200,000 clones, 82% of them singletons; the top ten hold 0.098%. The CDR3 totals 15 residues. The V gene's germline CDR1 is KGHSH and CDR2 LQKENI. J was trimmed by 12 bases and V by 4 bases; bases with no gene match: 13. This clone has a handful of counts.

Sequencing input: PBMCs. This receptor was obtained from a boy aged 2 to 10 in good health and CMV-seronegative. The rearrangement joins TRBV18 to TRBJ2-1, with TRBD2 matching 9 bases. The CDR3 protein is CASSLNRASGTGQFF. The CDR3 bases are TGTGCCAGCTCACTAAATCGGGCTAGCGGGACCGGGCAGTTCTTC.